The 10 T cell receptor beta chains below were found in one sample sequenced in a study of control samples from healthy donors and cancer patients. Generated by immunoSEQ multiplex PCR, the TCRdb table keeps only in-frame clones and is missing some. Altogether about 89,000 clones are present, 85% being singletons, with the ten largest covering around 2.1%. The sequenced sample consisted of blood. The source of these receptors is a woman in her forties in good health.

The chain carries TRBV6-1 and TRBJ2-1; TRBD1 aligns across 12 bases. Germline V gene data show CDR1 as MNHNS and CDR2 as SASEGT. The CDR3 length is 15 residues. J was trimmed by 8 bases and V by 5 bases; bases with no gene match: 7. The chain's CDR3 is CASSRPGQGAYEQFF. CDR3 nucleotide sequence: TGTGCCAGCAGTAGACCGGGACAGGGGGCCTATGAGCAGTTCTTC.

V gene TRBV18 combines with J gene TRBJ2-1; D is uncertain. Germline V lookup: CDR1 KGHSH, CDR2 LQKENI. The CDR3 contains 13 residues. Between the trimmed V and J ends, which lost 2 bases and 8 bases, there was a span of 10 bases. Written as DNA, the CDR3 is TGTGCCAGCTCACCATCCGTGTGGGATGAGCAGTTCTTC. This gives the protein CASSPSVWDEQFF. The whole variable domain, remainder taken from reference TRBV18 and TRBJ2-1, is NAGVMQNPRHLVRRRGQEARLRCSPMKGHSHVYWYRQLPEEGLKFMVYLQKENIIDESGMPKERFSAEFPKEGPSILRIQQVVRGDSAAYFCASSPSVWDEQFFGPGTRLTVL.

The V and J genes are TRBV25-1 and TRBJ1-1; D uncertain. This CDR3 is built from 14 residues. V was shortened by 0 bases and J by 6 bases, with 11 bases between the two germline ends. Germline loops: CDR1 MGHDK, CDR2 SYGVNS. This chain's CDR3 is CASSEYSGSAEAFF. CDR3 coding DNA: TGTGCCAGCAGTGAATATTCGGGCAGCGCTGAAGCTTTCTTT.

V gene TRBV3-1 (or the pseudogene TRBV3-2) combines with J gene TRBJ2-7; D might be TRBD1 (6 bases). The germline CDR1 and CDR2 sequences are LGHDT and YNNKEL (reference sequence). V lost 3 bases to trimming and J lost 7 bases, with 10 bases between them. CDR3 length: 12 residues. The CDR3 here is CASSHFRGEQYF. CDR3 DNA sequence: TGTGCCAGCAGCCATTTCAGGGGAGAGCAGTACTTC.

This clone occurred a few times. This rearrangement joins TRBV7-2 to TRBJ1-1; tentative D call: TRBD1 (5 bases). There are 13 residues in the CDR3. V dropped 3 bases and J dropped 1 base, with 6 bases sitting between them. Germline V gene lookup returns CDR1 SGHTA and CDR2 FQGNSA. The DNA of the CDR3 is TGTGCCAGCAGCTTGAGGGGGAACACTGAAGCTTTCTTT. Its translation is CASSLRGNTEAFF.

The CDR3 spells CASSRNQGTANTGELFF. The CDR3 DNA reads as TGCGCCAGCAGCCGAAATCAGGGGACAGCGAACACCGGGGAGCTGTTTTTT. V is TRBV4-1 and J is TRBJ2-2; 7 positions agree with TRBD1. The germline gives CDR1 MGHRA, CDR2 YSYEKL. V was pared by 4 bases and J by 0 bases, with 8 bases of the junction left unmatched. The length of the CDR3 is 17 residues.

This clone has only a few counts. The chain has TRBV5-6 and TRBJ2-1; 10 bases map to TRBD2. V dropped 2 bases and J dropped 0; count of bases not matched to a gene: 2. CDR1 is SGHDT, CDR2 YYEEEE, per germline. The CDR3 runs 16 residues. CDR3 protein: CASSLVAGGSYNEQFF. CDR3 nucleotide sequence: TGTGCCAGCAGCTTAGTAGCGGGGGGCTCCTACAATGAGCAGTTCTTC.

The rearrangement joins TRBV5-6 to TRBJ1-1, with TRBD1 identical over 12 bases. This CDR3 comprises 17 residues. Losses at the gene ends were 4 bases for V and 4 bases for J; bases not matched to a gene: 11. Germline V lookup: CDR1 SGHDT, CDR2 YYEEEE. For the CDR3, the DNA is TGTGCCAGCAGCCCCCGCCGGGACAGGGGGCGATTCACTGAAGCTTTCTTT. Translated: CASSPRRDRGRFTEAFF.

The chain couples TRBV5-5 to TRBJ2-5, with 15 bases matching TRBD2. This CDR3 has 15 amino acids. CDR1 is SGHKS, CDR2 YYEKEE, per germline (reference sequence). The trim removed 4 bases at V and 2 bases at J, leaving 0 bases unmatched. In DNA form, the CDR3 reads TGTGCCAGCAGCGGGACTAGCGGGGGGCAAGAGACCCAGTACTTC. This translates into CASSGTSGGQETQYF.

This clone showed up just once. The CDR3 DNA reads as TGTGCCAGCAGCCAAGTATACACTGAAGCTTTCTTT. Protein: CASSQVYTEAFF. V gene TRBV3-1 (or the pseudogene TRBV3-2) combines with J gene TRBJ1-1; unclear D gene. CDR1 and CDR2 from the germline V gene are LGHDT and YNNKEL (reference sequence). V was clipped by 1 base and J by 3 bases, with 3 bases between them. The CDR3 contains 12 residues.